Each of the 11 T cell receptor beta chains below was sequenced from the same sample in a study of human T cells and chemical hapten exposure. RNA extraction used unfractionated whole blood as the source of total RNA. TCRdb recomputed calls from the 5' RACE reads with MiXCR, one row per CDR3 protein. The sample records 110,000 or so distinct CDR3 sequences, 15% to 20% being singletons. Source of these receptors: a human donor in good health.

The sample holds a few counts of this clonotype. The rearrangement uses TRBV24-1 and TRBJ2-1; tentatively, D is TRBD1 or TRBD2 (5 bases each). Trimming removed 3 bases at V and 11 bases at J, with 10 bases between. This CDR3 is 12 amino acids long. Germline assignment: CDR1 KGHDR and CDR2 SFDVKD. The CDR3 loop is CATSDGGRQQFF. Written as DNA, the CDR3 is TGTGCCACCAGTGATGGGGGACGTCAGCAGTTCTTC.

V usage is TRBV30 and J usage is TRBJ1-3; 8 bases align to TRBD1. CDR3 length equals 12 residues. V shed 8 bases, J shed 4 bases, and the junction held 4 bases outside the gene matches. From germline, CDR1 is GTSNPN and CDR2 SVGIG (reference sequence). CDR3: CAIGTGGNTIYF. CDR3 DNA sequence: TGTGCCATCGGGACAGGAGGAAACACCATATATTTT.

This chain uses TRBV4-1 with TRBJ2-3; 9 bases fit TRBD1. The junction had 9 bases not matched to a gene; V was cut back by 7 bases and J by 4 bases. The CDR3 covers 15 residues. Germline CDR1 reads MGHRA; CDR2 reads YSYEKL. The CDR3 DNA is TGCGCCAGCATGGCGACAGGGGGGATCGCAGATACGCAGTATTTT. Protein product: CASMATGGIADTQYF.

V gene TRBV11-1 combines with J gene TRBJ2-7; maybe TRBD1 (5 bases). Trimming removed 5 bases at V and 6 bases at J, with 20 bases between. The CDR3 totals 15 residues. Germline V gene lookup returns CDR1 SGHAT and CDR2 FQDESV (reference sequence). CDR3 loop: CASSHQGAKRAEQYF. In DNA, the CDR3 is TGTGCCAGCAGCCATCAAGGGGCTAAAAGGGCCGAGCAGTACTTC.

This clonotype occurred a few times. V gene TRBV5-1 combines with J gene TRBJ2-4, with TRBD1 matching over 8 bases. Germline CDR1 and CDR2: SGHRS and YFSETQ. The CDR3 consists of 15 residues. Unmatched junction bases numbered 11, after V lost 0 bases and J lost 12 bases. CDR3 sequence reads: CASSLAAGGGSGQYF. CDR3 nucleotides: TGCGCCAGCAGCTTGGCAGCAGGGGGCGGTTCCGGTCAGTACTTC. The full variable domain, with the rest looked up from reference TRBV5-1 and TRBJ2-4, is KAGVTQTPRYLIKTRGQQVTLSCSPISGHRSVSWYQQTPGQGLQFLFEYFSETQRNKGNFPGRFSGRQFSNSRSEMNVSTLELGDSALYLCASSLAAGGGSGQYFGAGTRLSVL.

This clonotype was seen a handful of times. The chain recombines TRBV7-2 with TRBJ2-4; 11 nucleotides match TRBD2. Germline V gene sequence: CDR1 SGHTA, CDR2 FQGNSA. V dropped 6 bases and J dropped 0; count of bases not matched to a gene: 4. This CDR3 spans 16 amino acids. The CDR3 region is CASSPLAGVAKNIQYF. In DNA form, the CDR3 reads TGTGCCAGCAGTCCACTAGCGGGGGTAGCCAAAAACATTCAGTACTTC.

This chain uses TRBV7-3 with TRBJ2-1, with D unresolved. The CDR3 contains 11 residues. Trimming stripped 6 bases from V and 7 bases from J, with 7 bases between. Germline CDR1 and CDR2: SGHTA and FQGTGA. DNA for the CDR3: TGTGCCAGCAGATTAGAGAATGAGCAGTTCTTC. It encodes CASRLENEQFF.

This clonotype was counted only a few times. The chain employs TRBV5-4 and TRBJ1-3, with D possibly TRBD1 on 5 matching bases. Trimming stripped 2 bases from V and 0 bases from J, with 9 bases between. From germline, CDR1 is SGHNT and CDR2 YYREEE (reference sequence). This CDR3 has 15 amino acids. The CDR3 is CASSLWGNSGNTIYF. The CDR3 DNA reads TGTGCCAGCAGCTTATGGGGGAACTCTGGAAACACCATATATTTT. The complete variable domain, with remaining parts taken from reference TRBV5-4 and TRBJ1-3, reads ETGVTQSPTHLIKTRGQQVTLRCSSQSGHNTVSWYQQALGQGPQFIFQYYREEENGRGNFPPRFSGLQFPNYSSELNVNALELDDSALYLCASSLWGNSGNTIYFGEGSWLTVV.

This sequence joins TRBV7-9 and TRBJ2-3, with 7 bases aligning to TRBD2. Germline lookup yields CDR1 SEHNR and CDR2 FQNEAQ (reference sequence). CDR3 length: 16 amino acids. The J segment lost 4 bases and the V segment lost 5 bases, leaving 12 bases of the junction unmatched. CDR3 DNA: TGTGCCAGCAGCCCCCGGCTAGCGGCGGGATCAGATACGCAGTATTTT. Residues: CASSPRLAAGSDTQYF.

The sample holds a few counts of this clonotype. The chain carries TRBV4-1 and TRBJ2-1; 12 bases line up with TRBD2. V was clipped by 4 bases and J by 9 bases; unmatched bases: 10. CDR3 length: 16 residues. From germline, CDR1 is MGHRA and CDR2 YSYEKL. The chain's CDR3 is CASSPRTSGARGEQFF. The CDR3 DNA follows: TGCGCCAGCAGCCCCAGGACTAGCGGGGCTCGGGGTGAGCAGTTCTTC.

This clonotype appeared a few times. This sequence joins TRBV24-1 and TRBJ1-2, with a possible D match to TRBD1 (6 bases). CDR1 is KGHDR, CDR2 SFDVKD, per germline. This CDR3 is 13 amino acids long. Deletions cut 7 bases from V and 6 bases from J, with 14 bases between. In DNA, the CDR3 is TGTGCCACCAGAAGGACAGCAAGGGATGGCTACACCTTC. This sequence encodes CATRRTARDGYTF.